This TCR beta chain appears in the sequencing data of a study of blood T cells in healthy people across ages (dated by TCRdb to about 2015). Regarding the research as a whole: In model experiments, template switching captured roughly one uniquely barcoded TCR beta cDNA molecule for every two T cells. Using deep sequencing normalized with unique cDNA molecular identifiers, the study measured how TCR beta repertoire diversity changes with age. To avoid experimental bias, donors of different ages were distributed randomly across sequencing lanes. Four age groups were formed from the donors: young (average 16 years), middle-aged (more than 35), aged (about 62) and long-lived (more than 75). For two donors (one aged 18 to 29 and one aged 80 or older), the study analyzed two additional independent replicas of 1 million unique cDNA reads from the same blood draw. Overall study outcomes, separate from this receptor: Because the CMV infection status of the donors was unknown, age-related changes in expanded clonotypes may potentially have been confounded. Observed TCR beta diversity per million T cells fell roughly linearly with age, and a significant reduction was already apparent by age around 36. Estimates of total diversity based on one million sequenced T cells were considered lower bounds and underestimates. Compared with the aged group, the long-lived group had more naive CD4+ T cells, fewer expanded clones and increased TCR diversity, a pattern suggesting age selection. Since profiling was done on bulk unsorted PBMCs, naive and antigen-experienced compartments could not be conclusively compared. The percentage of naive T cells measured by flow cytometry correlated strongly with observed TCR beta diversity.

To prepare the library, 5' RACE was applied. The data were produced on an Illumina HiSeq 2500. The second PCR ran for about 6 to 11 cycles and used a J-beta primer mix along with a sample-barcoded 5' primer. A unique molecular identifier was introduced onto each TCR beta cDNA molecule by a template-switch 5' adaptor carrying 12 random nucleotides. Each sample yielded at least 3 million CDR3-containing paired-end reads. The Mint cDNA synthesis kit, primed by a TRBC-specific oligonucleotide, was used to synthesize first-strand cDNA from all RNA. All cDNA was treated with uracil-DNA glycosylase and then went through a first 18-cycle PCR with the universal primers M1SS and BC2_uni_R. Processing in the source paper ran as follows. For normalization, 1 million high-quality reads were randomly selected from each sample, with every read carrying a distinct molecular identifier. Reads sharing molecular identifiers were discarded rather than binned into consensus sequences. CDR3 identification, clonotype clustering and error correction used MiTCR with a Q25 quality threshold and the strictest error-elimination algorithm. A nonparametric unseen species model with Euler transformation was used to estimate lower-bound total TCR beta diversity. The public reads were quality trimmed at Q25 with fastp and then assembled into clones with MiXCR by TCRdb, keeping productive beta chains. All rows with the same CDR3 protein become a single entry with the most common DNA and genes. These V and J calls rely on TCRdb rather than the paper's analysis. In this sample the table shows 580,000 or so distinct CDR3 sequences, about 45% of which occur a single time. Together, the top ten hold 20% to 25% of the sample.

Systemically healthy Caucasian individuals from Russia, over 30 in total and aged about 6 to 95 years, were included as donors. Each donor gave ten milliliters of peripheral blood, drawn into EDTA-treated Vacutainer tubes. PBMCs were isolated by Ficoll-Paque density-gradient centrifugation, with at least 6 million obtained per sample. Trizol reagent was used to extract total RNA from PBMCs, with at least 5.5 micrograms per sample. Naive CD45RAhigh/CD27high T cell percentages were measured by flow cytometry on a PBMC aliquot from every donor. A note on this clonotype: Its antigen is unknown. Per-base quality was not reported, and no clone a single base away is much larger than it.

As encoded in the germline V gene, CDR1 is SGHRS while CDR2 is YFSETQ. The CDR3 sequence holds 16 residues, the cysteine and phenylalanine included. CDR3 DNA only is kept here, 48 bases in frame from base 1. V lost 0 bases and J lost 4 bases, and the count of bases not matched to a germline gene is 7. The chain was built from TRBV5-1 and TRBJ1-2, with TRBD1 identical over 9 junction bases. This clonotype was sampled from a man older than 75 in good health. Sequencing input: blood. The sequence in DNA is TGCGCCAGCAGCTTGGAGGGACAGGGTTTTTCCTATGGCTACACCTTC. It specifies CASSLEGQGFSYGYTF.